One sample yielded the 25 T cell receptor beta chains listed below, sequenced in a study of T cells in Graves' hyperthyroidism and ophthalmopathy. RNA transcripts were the template for amplifying TCR beta CDR3 regions. Carried out on the TCR CDR3, a first-round RT-PCR used the HTBI primer set. From the multiplex PCR reads, TCRdb called clonotypes with MiXCR, one entry per CDR3 protein. Altogether some 650,000 distinct CDR3 sequences are present, 16% being singletons, with the ten largest covering roughly 3.3%. Sample: blood. All receptors derive from a woman aged 40 to 50 with Graves' ophthalmopathy.

A note on this clonotype: A much larger clonotype is one base distant, so this may be a read error. This sequence joins TRBV11-1 and TRBJ2-3; tentative D call: TRBD2 (6 bases). The CDR3 runs to 15 residues. V was cut by 1 base and J by 1 base, with 9 bases left in between. CDR1 and CDR2 from the germline V gene are SGHAT and FQDESV (reference sequence). CDR3 in DNA: TGTGCCAGCAGCTTAGGGGCTAGCGGCACAGATACGCAGTATTTT. Translated, it gives CASSLGASGTDTQYF.

Concerning this clonotype: This may be a read error: a much more frequent sequence differs by one nucleotide. The genes are TRBV2 and TRBJ1-1; D not certain. Germline assignment: CDR1 SNHLY and CDR2 FYNNEI. The CDR3 is 15 amino acids. CDR3 bases: TGTGTCAGCAGTGCCTACCTCGGGTTCGACACTGAAGCTTTCTTT. As protein: CVSSAYLGFDTEAFF.

The sample holds many counts of this clonotype. The chain uses TRBV18 and TRBJ1-5, with D unclear. There are 13 residues in the CDR3. In germline, CDR1 is KGHSH, CDR2 LQKENI. The V and J ends lost 6 bases and 6 bases respectively, with 12 bases between them. The CDR3 coding sequence is TGTGCCAGCTCGCCCATAGATGGTCAGCCCCAGCATTTT. It translates to CASSPIDGQPQHF. The entire variable domain, with the rest obtained from reference TRBV18 and TRBJ1-5, is as follows: NAGVMQNPRHLVRRRGQEARLRCSPMKGHSHVYWYRQLPEEGLKFMVYLQKENIIDESGMPKERFSAEFPKEGPSILRIQQVVRGDSAAYFCASSPIDGQPQHFGDGTRLSIL.

This clonotype was observed at least ten times. The chain couples TRBV2 to TRBJ2-1, with 13 nucleotides matching TRBD2. Trimming took 4 bases from V and 10 from J; bases not matched to a gene: 10. The CDR3 is made up of 16 amino acids. Germline V gene sequence: CDR1 SNHLY, CDR2 FYNNEI. The CDR3 sequence: CASSVGTSGILSEQFF. Written as DNA, the CDR3 is TGTGCCAGCAGTGTTGGGACTAGCGGGATCCTGAGCGAGCAGTTCTTC. The entire variable domain, with the rest obtained from reference TRBV2 and TRBJ2-1, is as follows: EPEVTQTPSHQVTQMGQEVILRCVPISNHLYFYWYRQILGQKVEFLVSFYNNEISEKSEIFDDQFSVERPDGSNFTLKIRSTKLEDSAMYFCASSVGTSGILSEQFFGPGTRLTVL.

This clonotype showed up many times. The chain carries TRBV30 and TRBJ2-1; 7 nucleotides align to TRBD1. This CDR3 comprises 14 residues. Germline CDR1 is GTSNPN and CDR2 is SVGIG (reference sequence). With 1 base clipped from V and 8 bases from J, the junction kept 8 bases outside the gene matches. CDR3 residues: CAWSEGQRVDEQFF. CDR3 in DNA: TGTGCCTGGAGTGAGGGACAGAGGGTCGATGAGCAGTTCTTC.

CDR3 sequence: CASSFVRSYGYTF. The CDR3 DNA is TGTGCCAGCAGCTTTGTAAGGTCCTATGGCTACACCTTC. The chain links TRBV11-3 to TRBJ1-2; no definite D call. The CDR3 consists of 13 residues. CDR1 is SGHNT, CDR2 YENEEA, per germline. V lost 3 bases to trimming and J lost 4 bases, with 9 bases between them.

This clonotype showed up just a few times. This rearrangement joins TRBV5-1 to TRBJ1-1; no reliable D call. This CDR3 spans 13 amino acids. Germline V gives CDR1 SGHRS, CDR2 YFSETQ. Trimming left V 1 base short and J 1 base short, with 5 bases between. The DNA of the CDR3 is TGCGCCAGCAGCTTGCTGGAGAACACTGAAGCTTTCTTT. This encodes CASSLLENTEAFF. The full variable domain, rest sourced from reference TRBV5-1 and TRBJ1-1, is KAGVTQTPRYLIKTRGQQVTLSCSPISGHRSVSWYQQTPGQGLQFLFEYFSETQRNKGNFPGRFSGRQFSNSRSEMNVSTLELGDSALYLCASSLLENTEAFFGQGTRLTVV.

The table lists this clonotype with many counts. In DNA form, the CDR3 reads TGTGCCAGCAGACTAACCGGGGAGCTGTTTTTT. Protein product: CASRLTGELFF. J is TRBJ2-2 and V is TRBV28; no clear D. Germline assignment: CDR1 MDHEN and CDR2 SYDVKM. V lost 6 bases, J lost 5 bases, and 4 bases lay in between. The CDR3 spans 11 residues. The whole variable domain, filled in from reference TRBV28 and TRBJ2-2, reads DVKVTQSSRYLVKRTGEKVFLECVQDMDHENMFWYRQDPGLGLRLIYFSYDVKMKEKGDIPEGYSVSREKKERFSLILESASTNQTSMYLCASRLTGELFFGEGSRLTVL.

This clonotype was counted ten times or more. The CDR3 protein is CAISSGPSTDTQYF. CDR3 bases: TGTGCCATCAGTAGCGGCCCCAGCACAGATACGCAGTATTTT. The chain links TRBV10-3 to TRBJ2-3; tentative D call: TRBD2 (5 bases). Germline V lookup: CDR1 ENHRY, CDR2 SYGVKD. V shed 5 bases and J shed 0 bases, with 9 bases lying between them. The CDR3 has 14 amino acids.

This clonotype has at least ten counts. The J gene is TRBJ1-1, the V gene TRBV7-8; no reliable D call. The germline V and J ends were trimmed by 5 bases and 2 bases, with 12 bases remaining between them. The CDR3 consists of 14 residues. Germline V CDR1 and CDR2: SGHVS, FQNEAQ. This CDR3 reads CASSILGSNTEAFF. The CDR3 DNA reads as TGTGCCAGCAGCATATTAGGGTCCAACACTGAAGCTTTCTTT.

This clonotype was seen more than once but under ten times. V and J are TRBV20-1 and TRBJ2-1, with TRBD2 identical over 15 bases. Per germline, CDR1 DFQATT and CDR2 SNEGSKA (reference sequence). V lost 0 bases to trimming and J lost 6 bases; unmatched junction nucleotides: 9. The CDR3 length is 18 residues. The CDR3 here is CSARDQGLAGGPGNEQFF. Written as DNA, the CDR3 is TGCAGTGCTAGAGATCAAGGACTAGCGGGAGGGCCCGGCAATGAGCAGTTCTTC.

The chain has TRBV2 and TRBJ2-2; possibly TRBD1 for D (5 bases). The CDR3 consists of 13 residues. Germline CDR1 reads SNHLY; CDR2 reads FYNNEI. The V end lost 5 bases, the J end lost 4 bases, and 8 bases lay between the germline ends. CDR3 sequence reads: CASSHDSTGELFF. The CDR3 nucleotides are TGTGCCAGCAGTCACGACAGCACCGGGGAGCTGTTTTTT.

This clonotype has a count of ten or more. This chain links TRBV6-1 with TRBJ2-3; 9 bases align to TRBD2. Germline CDR1 is MNHNS and CDR2 is SASEGT. The CDR3 loop spans 17 amino acids. Losses at the gene ends were 9 bases for V and 6 bases for J; bases not matched to a gene: 19. CDR3 DNA sequence: TGTGCCAGTCTCCCACGGAAAGGACTAGCGATCGGGGATACGCAGTATTTT. This gives the protein CASLPRKGLAIGDTQYF.

This clonotype was observed a handful of times. The J gene is TRBJ2-5, the V gene TRBV6-5; no clear D gene. The CDR3 covers 14 residues. CDR1 and CDR2 (germline): MNHEY, SVGAGI. With 2 bases removed from V and 5 bases from J, the gap between germline ends came to 12 bases. CDR3 sequence (DNA): TGTGCCAGCAGTTACGAACGGCGCCCGGAGACCCAGTACTTC. Its protein is CASSYERRPETQYF.

There are a few counts of this clonotype. The rearrangement joins TRBV7-2 to TRBJ2-3; a possible D gene is TRBD2 (5 bases). The V gene lost 6 bases and the J gene lost 0 bases, with 16 bases spanning the gap. The CDR3 totals 16 residues. Germline CDR1 SGHTA, CDR2 FQGNSA. CDR3 in DNA: TGTGCCAGCAGTCTAGTTTCTAGCTTCAGCACAGATACGCAGTATTTT. As protein: CASSLVSSFSTDTQYF. Full variable domain (missing parts from reference TRBV7-2 and TRBJ2-3): GAGVSQSPSNKVTEKGKDVELRCDPISGHTALYWYRQSLGQGLEFLIYFQGNSAPDKSGLPSDRFSAERTGGSVSTLTIQRTQQEDSAVYLCASSLVSSFSTDTQYFGPGTRLTVL.

The V call is TRBV3-1, the J call TRBJ2-3; a possible D gene is TRBD2 (5 bases). V lost 4 bases and J lost 2, with 16 bases in between. The germline V gene has CDR1 LGHDT and CDR2 YNNKEL (reference sequence). This CDR3 contains 16 residues. As DNA, the CDR3 is TGTGCCAGCAGCCGCGAGGCGGGTTGGAACACAGATACGCAGTATTTT. This codes for CASSREAGWNTDTQYF.

V usage is TRBV7-8 and J usage is TRBJ2-5; no firm D call. Germline lookup yields CDR1 SGHVS and CDR2 FQNEAQ. V was pared by 7 bases and J by 1 base, with 13 bases between. This CDR3 comprises 14 residues. In DNA, the CDR3 is TGTGCCAGCACTTTGGTGAGATTCCAAGAGACCCAGTACTTC. The encoded protein is CASTLVRFQETQYF.

This clonotype was seen repeatedly, ten times or more. The chain recombines TRBV2 with TRBJ2-3; 8 nucleotides agree with TRBD2. The CDR3 covers 16 residues. With 3 bases clipped from V and 3 bases from J, the junction kept 8 bases outside the gene matches. CDR1 is SNHLY and CDR2 is FYNNEI in the germline V gene. CDR3 loop: CASSEGLEELTDTQYF. CDR3 coding DNA: TGTGCCAGCAGTGAGGGACTAGAGGAACTGACAGATACGCAGTATTTT.

V usage is TRBV20-1 and J usage is TRBJ2-7; D possibly corresponds to TRBD1 (5 bases). The CDR3 loop spans 15 amino acids. The V gene lost 0 bases and the J gene lost 2 bases, with 14 bases spanning the gap. Looked up from germline, CDR1 is DFQATT and CDR2 is SNEGSKA (reference sequence). In nucleotides, the CDR3 is TGCAGTGCTAGAGATCAAACAGGCTTTACCTACGAGCAGTACTTC. It encodes CSARDQTGFTYEQYF.

This clonotype occurred many times. The gene calls are TRBV20-1 and TRBJ2-5; a weak D match, TRBD1 (5 bases). With 3 bases removed from V and 2 bases from J, the gap between germline ends came to 7 bases. CDR1 and CDR2 from the germline V gene are DFQATT and SNEGSKA (reference sequence). This CDR3 comprises 12 residues. CDR3 coding DNA: TGCAGTGCTAGGACAGATCAAGAGACCCAGTACTTC. Encoded protein: CSARTDQETQYF.

The J gene is TRBJ2-7, the V gene TRBV5-6; the D gene is possibly TRBD1 (5 bases). The germline V gene has CDR1 SGHDT and CDR2 YYEEEE. The germline V and J ends were trimmed by 4 bases and 0 bases, with 14 bases remaining between them. The CDR3 contains 15 residues. The CDR3 protein is CASSGRQTLSYEQYF. The CDR3 DNA sequence: TGTGCCAGCAGCGGAAGACAGACCCTCTCCTACGAGCAGTACTTC.

This clonotype has at least ten counts. The chain recombines TRBV20-1 with TRBJ1-1; D not certain. V was trimmed by 3 bases and J by 6 bases, leaving 17 bases between them. In germline, CDR1 is DFQATT, CDR2 SNEGSKA (reference sequence). There are 14 residues in the CDR3. The CDR3 here is CSASARARGPEAFF. CDR3 coding DNA: TGCAGTGCTAGTGCCCGGGCCCGGGGTCCTGAAGCTTTCTTT.

This clonotype appeared many times. This chain joins TRBV18 and TRBJ2-7, with D perhaps matching TRBD2 (5 bases). Germline assignment: CDR1 KGHSH and CDR2 LQKENI. V was shortened by 3 bases and J by 5 bases, with 17 bases between the two germline ends. The CDR3 is made up of 15 amino acids. The CDR3 region has the DNA TGTGCCAGCTCACCTGAGGGTTCCTCCCTCGACGAGCAGTACTTC. Its translation is CASSPEGSSLDEQYF.

The gene calls are TRBV18 and TRBJ2-5; D is undetermined. Germline V gene sequence: CDR1 KGHSH, CDR2 LQKENI. CDR3 length: 13 amino acids. The V end lost 3 bases, the J end lost 4 bases, and 9 bases lay between the germline ends. The CDR3 region is CASSPGRVETQYF. The CDR3 DNA follows: TGTGCCAGCTCACCGGGTAGGGTAGAGACCCAGTACTTC.

This clonotype was counted many times. The V gene is TRBV30, the J gene TRBJ1-2; 8 positions agree with TRBD1. Germline V CDR1 and CDR2: GTSNPN, SVGIG (reference sequence). The CDR3 is 15 amino acids. The trim removed 5 bases at V and 4 bases at J, leaving 12 bases unmatched. This CDR3 is CAWSRIQGAGYGYTF. The CDR3 DNA reads as TGTGCCTGGTCCCGGATCCAGGGGGCGGGCTATGGCTACACCTTC.